This TCR beta chain was recorded in a study of long-term antiretroviral therapy in people with HIV. The libraries were made with immunoSEQ v3.0 at survey level. TCRdb's copy holds only in-frame clones and misses some; the assay was immunoSEQ multiplex PCR. The profile shows over 25,000 clones, roughly 87% of them singletons. The CDR3 runs 15 residues. J lost 4 bases, V lost 8 bases, and 7 bases had no gene match. Germline V gene sequence: CDR1 MNHNS, CDR2 SASEGT. The chain employs TRBV6-1 and TRBJ2-1; TRBD2 aligns across 11 bases. Sequenced here: unsorted PBMCs, sampled 1.1 years after starting antiretroviral therapy. This receptor was taken from a man aged 18 to 29 with HIV. Written as DNA, the CDR3 is TGTGCCAGCGTTAGCGGGGGGGGACTTTACAATGAGCAGTTCTTC. Amino acid sequence: CASVSGGGLYNEQFF.